The entry below gives a single T cell receptor (beta chain) sequence along with its context. The sample originates from a study of blood T cell repertoires in COVID-19. Study-wide context: COVID-19 samples, acute and convalescent, were from the United States, Italy and Spain. T cells, B-cell-depleted T cells, or PBMCs provided the cDNA or gDNA that served as material.

V was pared by 3 bases and J by 1 base, with 13 bases between. The CDR3 spans 15 residues. Germline V gives CDR1 SGDLS, CDR2 YYNGEE. In the original workflow: Estimation of nucleated cell counts was performed using reference gene primer amplification. Sequenced by immunoSEQ multiplex PCR; TCRdb stores in-frame clones only, minus some. V and J calls and clone size are copied from that table; D and trimming were computed from the DNA. The sample holds 65,000 to 90,000 clones, roughly nine tenths seen once. This sequence joins TRBV9 and TRBJ2-5, with a weak D call TRBD2 (6 bases). Sequencing was done on a sample of peripheral blood. This receptor was taken from an elderly man with acute or convalescent COVID-19. CDR3 sequence: CASSASKRAQETQYF. The CDR3 nucleotides are TGTGCCAGCAGCGCCTCCAAGCGGGCCCAAGAGACCCAGTACTTC.